These 15 T cell receptor beta chains were all obtained from the same sample, sequenced in a study of CD8 T cells in ankylosing spondylitis. MiXCR, run by TCRdb on the 5' RACE reads, gives a single entry per CDR3 protein. The table includes around 140,000 distinct CDR3 sequences, around 10% detected once. The material sequenced was blood, either unsorted or a sorted T cell fraction (not recorded which). The receptors were gathered from a female donor with ankylosing spondylitis or in good health (not recorded which).

This clonotype appeared many times. The chain is built from TRBV18 and TRBJ2-1; D is uncertain. Trimming pared 3 bases from V and 6 bases from J, leaving 12 bases between. Germline lookup yields CDR1 KGHSH and CDR2 LQKENI. The CDR3 totals 14 residues. In nucleotides, the CDR3 is TGTGCCAGCTCACCGCCCCAAGTCCTCAATGAGCAGTTCTTC. Translating it yields CASSPPQVLNEQFF.

This clonotype was recorded many times. This chain uses TRBV12-3 or TRBV12-4 with TRBJ1-6, with no clear D. CDR3 length: 13 amino acids. With 3 bases removed from V and 5 bases from J, the gap between germline ends came to 5 bases. The CDR3, as DNA: TGTGCCAGCAGTTTCGGCCATAATTCACCCCTCCACTTT. Translation gives CASSFGHNSPLHF.

The chain uses TRBV5-1 and TRBJ1-1, with D uncertain. Trimming shortened V by 4 bases and J by 2 bases, and 18 bases separated the two germline ends. Germline CDR1 reads SGHRS; CDR2 reads YFSETQ. This CDR3 region has 16 residues. The CDR3 here is CASSPGFRDTNTEAFF. CDR3 in DNA: TGCGCCAGCAGCCCCGGTTTCCGCGACACCAACACTGAAGCTTTCTTT.

This clonotype was counted a few times. This chain uses TRBV10-2 with TRBJ1-1; 7 positions agree with TRBD1. Germline V gives CDR1 WSHSY, CDR2 SAAADI. The CDR3 loop spans 14 amino acids. The J segment lost 5 bases and the V segment lost 7 bases, leaving 10 bases of the junction unmatched. Here the CDR3 reads CASTGAGGITEAFF. In DNA form, the CDR3 reads TGCGCCAGCACCGGGGCAGGGGGGATAACTGAAGCTTTCTTT.

J is TRBJ1-1 and V is TRBV29-1; no definite D call. Germline assignment: CDR1 SQVTM and CDR2 ANQGSEA. The ends were cut back, 5 bases at V and 8 bases at J, with 15 bases in the middle. The CDR3 extends over 12 amino acids. For the CDR3, the DNA is TGCAGCGTTACCCGGACCAAGGACGAAGCTTTCTTT. Translation: CSVTRTKDEAFF.

This chain joins TRBV2 and TRBJ2-1; D is uncertain. With 6 bases removed from V and 3 bases from J, the gap between germline ends came to 12 bases. Germline CDR1 and CDR2: SNHLY and FYNNEI. The CDR3 runs 14 residues. The CDR3 DNA reads TGTGCCAGCAGCCCCGAGGTTGGCTACAATGAGCAGTTCTTC. This codes for CASSPEVGYNEQFF.

This clonotype came up many times. The chain is built from TRBV12-3 or TRBV12-4 and TRBJ2-1; D not resolved. The germline V and J ends were trimmed by 4 bases and 2 bases, with 15 bases remaining between them. This CDR3 is 16 amino acids long. The CDR3: CASSSPWTPTYNEQFF. The DNA of the CDR3 is TGTGCCAGCAGTTCCCCTTGGACCCCTACCTACAATGAGCAGTTCTTC.

This clonotype was observed at least ten times. This rearrangement joins TRBV5-1 to TRBJ1-1; 7 bases map to TRBD1. After removal of 0 bases from V and 3 bases from J, the junction contained 11 bases not matched to a gene. Germline loops: CDR1 SGHRS, CDR2 YFSETQ. The CDR3 is 17 amino acids. The CDR3 protein is CASSLARQGRLDTEAFF. As DNA, the CDR3 is TGCGCCAGCAGCTTGGCCCGACAGGGACGGCTGGACACTGAAGCTTTCTTT.

This chain joins TRBV30 and TRBJ1-2; D is unclear. This CDR3 spans 15 amino acids. V shed 1 base and J shed 7 bases, with 19 bases lying between them. CDR1 is GTSNPN and CDR2 is SVGIG in the germline V gene (reference sequence). CDR3 sequence reads: CAWSGQAPKQGGYTF. CDR3 coding DNA: TGTGCCTGGAGTGGGCAGGCCCCTAAACAAGGTGGCTACACCTTC.

This clonotype has ten or more counts. The rearrangement uses TRBV20-1 and TRBJ1-5; maybe TRBD1 (6 bases). The CDR3 has 13 residues. V dropped 3 bases and J dropped 6 bases, with 12 bases sitting between them. Germline CDR1 reads DFQATT; CDR2 reads SNEGSKA (reference sequence). The CDR3 DNA reads TGCAGTGCTAGTAGGGGGGGGACTCAGCCCCAGCATTTT. This sequence encodes CSASRGGTQPQHF.

In this sample, this clonotype turned up many times. This chain links TRBV29-1 with TRBJ2-3; the D gene could be TRBD1 or TRBD2 (5 bases each). Germline V gene lookup returns CDR1 SQVTM and CDR2 ANQGSEA. V was shortened by 4 bases and J by 0 bases, with 8 bases between the two germline ends. This CDR3 has 13 amino acids. The DNA of the CDR3 is TGCAGCGTTGGGGACGGCAGCACAGATACGCAGTATTTT. Translated, it gives CSVGDGSTDTQYF.

At least ten counts were recorded for this clonotype. The chain links TRBV11-2 to TRBJ1-1, with D possibly matching TRBD1 (6 bases). The CDR3 is 14 residues long. V lost 2 bases, J lost 0 bases, and 7 bases lay in between. The germline V gene encodes CDR1 SGHAT and CDR2 FQNNGV. The CDR3 spells CASSLTGLNTEAFF. The DNA of the CDR3 is TGTGCCAGCAGCTTAACAGGGCTGAACACTGAAGCTTTCTTT.

This clonotype was recorded at least ten times. V is TRBV6-4 and J is TRBJ2-1, with 13 bases aligning to TRBD2. V was clipped by 5 bases and J by 6 bases; unmatched bases: 4. Germline CDR1 reads MRHNA; CDR2 reads SNTAGT. The CDR3 consists of 15 residues. The CDR3 nucleotides read TGTGCCAGCAGTCCCCGGACTAGCGGGAGCAATGAGCAGTTCTTC. It yields the protein CASSPRTSGSNEQFF.

Concerning this clonotype: A much larger clone differs by one base, so this may be a read error. The CDR3 here is CASNSRGEQYF. Here the CDR3 DNA reads TGTGCCAGCAATTCTAGGGGCGAGCAGTACTTC. The chain employs TRBV12-3 or TRBV12-4 and TRBJ2-7; maybe TRBD1 (5 bases). CDR3 size: 11 residues. Trimming took off 7 bases at V and 6 bases at J, with 10 bases between the two ends.

This clonotype was counted many times. The chain recombines TRBV5-1 with TRBJ1-4, with TRBD1 identical over 10 bases. V shed 4 bases, J shed 0 bases, and the junction held 6 bases outside the gene matches. This CDR3 spans 17 amino acids. Germline V gene lookup returns CDR1 SGHRS and CDR2 YFSETQ. DNA for the CDR3: TGCGCCAGCAGCGCGACAGGGGGCATGGCAACTAATGAAAAACTGTTTTTT. Its translation is CASSATGGMATNEKLFF.